These T cell receptor beta chains were read from a single sample in a study of somatic mutations in cytotoxic T cells in rheumatoid arthritis. Clones were read by immunoSEQ multiplex PCR, and TCRdb kept only the in-frame ones, dropping some. The sample shows about 19,000 clones, over 75% of them seen only once. The sequencing sample was made of CD8+ T cells sorted from blood. The receptor set was obtained from a woman aged 50 to 60 in good health. Each CDR3 is given with its conserved first and last residue. A D gene is named only where the DNA matches it firmly. Part of the rows lack a size; the others show once, few, many or a class for expanded clones.

>NA|TRBV7-9|TRBD2|TRBJ2-1
TGTGCCAGCGCTGGGACTAGCTCCTACAATGAGCAGTTCTTC
CASAGTSSYNEQFF
>NA|TRBV7-8|TRBD2|TRBJ2-7
TGTGCCAGCAGCTTAGTTACTAGCGGGAGTTACGAGCAGTACTTC
CASSLVTSGSYEQYF
>few|TRBV2|NA|TRBJ2-7
TGTGCCAGCACTCACTCGGGGGAGACCTACGAGCAGTACTTC
CASTHSGETYEQYF
>NA|TRBV30|TRBD1|TRBJ1-5
TGTGCCTGGAGTCCCCGGACAGGGGTCTATAGCAATCAGCCCCAGCATTTT
CAWSPRTGVYSNQPQHF
>once|TRBV7-9|NA|TRBJ1-1
TGTGCCAGCAGCTTAGTTCCGGGGGCTGGCACTGAAGCTTTCTTT
CASSLVPGAGTEAFF
>NA|TRBV13|NA|TRBJ2-7
TGTGCCAGCAGCTCTTCCGCCGACGAGCAGTACTTC
CASSSSADEQYF
>NA|TRBV4-1|NA|TRBJ1-2
TGCGCCAGCAGCCGAACCGGGACTGGTAACTATGGCTACACCTTC
CASSRTGTGNYGYTF
>NA|TRBV30|NA|TRBJ2-7
TGTGCCTGGAGTCTGGACATAACCTACGAGCAGTACTTC
CAWSLDITYEQYF
>NA|TRBV29-1|NA|TRBJ2-7
TGCAGCGTTGACGCCGGAGACGAGCAGTACTTC
CSVDAGDEQYF
>NA|TRBV5-8|TRBD2|TRBJ2-1
TGTGCCAGCAGACCTAGCGGGGCTGCCTACAATGAGCAGTTCTTC
CASRPSGAAYNEQFF
>once|TRBV5-5|TRBD1|TRBJ2-1
TGTGCCAGCAACTATAGACAGGGGGCCTACAATGAGCAGTTCTTC
CASNYRQGAYNEQFF
>few|TRBV4-1|NA|TRBJ1-1
TGCGCCAGCAGCCCGCTTCGGTCCACCTCTGAAGCTTTCTTT
CASSPLRSTSEAFF
>NA|TRBV7-8|NA|TRBJ1-1
TGTGCCAGCAGCTTAGAAGCCCTCACCTCCCCCTACACTGAAGCTTTCTTT
CASSLEALTSPYTEAFF
>NA|TRBV27|NA|TRBJ1-1
TGTGCCAGCAGTTTAGGGGGGGGCGACACTGAAGCTTTCTTT
CASSLGGGDTEAFF
>NA|TRBV13|TRBD2|TRBJ2-1
TGTGCCAGCAGCCCTGGGACTAGCAGGAATGAGCAGTTCTTC
CASSPGTSRNEQFF
>NA|TRBV10-2|TRBD2|TRBJ2-7
TGCGCCAGCAGTGAGTCGACGGCTAGCGGGTCGTACGAGCAGTACTTC
CASSESTASGSYEQYF
>NA|TRBV5-3|NA|TRBJ1-1
TGTGCCAGAGAAGCAGGGACACCGAACACTGAAGCTTTCTTT
CAREAGTPNTEAFF
>NA|TRBV6-1|NA|TRBJ2-3
TGTGCCAGCGCACCAGGTAGCGCGGACACAGATACGCAGTATTTT
CASAPGSADTDTQYF
>NA|TRBV13|NA|TRBJ2-5
TGTGCCAGCAGCTTACAGGGGCAAGAGACCCAGTACTTC
CASSLQGQETQYF
>once|TRBV7-2|NA|TRBJ2-1
TGTGCCAGCAGCCATACGTTCAGGAAGGATGAGCAGTTCTTC
CASSHTFRKDEQFF
>NA|TRBV7-6|NA|TRBJ2-7
TGTGCCAGCAGCTTAGGGGCTAGGACCGAGCAGTACTTC
CASSLGARTEQYF
>NA|TRBV27|NA|TRBJ2-1
TGTGCCAGCAGTCCCGGCCTCGGACTTCCTAATGAGCAGTTCTTC
CASSPGLGLPNEQFF
>NA|TRBV2|NA|TRBJ2-1
TGTGCCAGCAGGTCGAGGGGCGGGATAATTCATGAGCAGTTCTTC
CASRSRGGIIHEQFF
>NA|TRBV6-6|NA|TRBJ1-6
TGTGCCAGCAGTTACCAAGAGTTAAATTCACCCCTCCACTTT
CASSYQELNSPLHF
>few|TRBV29-1|TRBD1|TRBJ1-1
TGCAGCGTTGAAGCGATGACAGGGCTGAACACTGAAGCTTTCTTT
CSVEAMTGLNTEAFF
>NA|TRBV10-2|TRBD2|TRBJ2-3
TGCGCCAGCAGTGAGTCCCCCGGACTAGCGGCGCATACGCAGTATTTT
CASSESPGLAAHTQYF
>NA|TRBV29-1|TRBD1|TRBJ2-2
TGCAGCGTCGCTTCGACGGGACAGGGGGCGACCGGGGAGCTGTTTTTT
CSVASTGQGATGELFF
>NA|TRBV30|NA|TRBJ1-2
TGTGCCATCTCCGGGAGGGGTGGTGGCTACACCTTC
CAISGRGGGYTF
>few|TRBV7-9|NA|TRBJ2-4
TGTGCCAGCAGCCCTCGAGAGGGGCCCAAAAACATTCAGTACTTC
CASSPREGPKNIQYF